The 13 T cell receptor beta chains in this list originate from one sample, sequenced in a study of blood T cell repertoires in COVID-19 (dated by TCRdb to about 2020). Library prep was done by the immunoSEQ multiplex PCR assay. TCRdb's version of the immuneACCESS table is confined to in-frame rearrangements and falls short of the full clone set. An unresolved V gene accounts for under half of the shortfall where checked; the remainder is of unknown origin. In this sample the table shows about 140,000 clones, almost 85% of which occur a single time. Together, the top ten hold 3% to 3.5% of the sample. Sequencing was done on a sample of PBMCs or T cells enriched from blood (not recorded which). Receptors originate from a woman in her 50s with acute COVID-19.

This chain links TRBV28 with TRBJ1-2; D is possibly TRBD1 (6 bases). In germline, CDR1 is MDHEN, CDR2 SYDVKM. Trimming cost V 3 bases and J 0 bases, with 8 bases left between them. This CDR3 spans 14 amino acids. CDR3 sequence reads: CASSLTGANYGYTF. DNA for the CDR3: TGTGCCAGCAGTTTGACAGGAGCTAACTATGGCTACACCTTC.

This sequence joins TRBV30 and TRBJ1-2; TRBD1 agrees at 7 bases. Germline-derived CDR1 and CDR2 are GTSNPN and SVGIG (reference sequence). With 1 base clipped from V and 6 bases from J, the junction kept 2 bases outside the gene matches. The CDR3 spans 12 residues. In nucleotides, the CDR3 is TGTGCCTGGAGTGGAGGGGGCGATGGCTACACCTTC. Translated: CAWSGGGDGYTF.

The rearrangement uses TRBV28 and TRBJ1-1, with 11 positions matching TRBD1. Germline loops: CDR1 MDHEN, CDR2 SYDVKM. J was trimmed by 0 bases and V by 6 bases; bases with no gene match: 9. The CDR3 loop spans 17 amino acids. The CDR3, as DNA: TGTGCCAGCAGCCGTGGGACAGGGGGTTTAATGAACACTGAAGCTTTCTTT. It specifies CASSRGTGGLMNTEAFF.

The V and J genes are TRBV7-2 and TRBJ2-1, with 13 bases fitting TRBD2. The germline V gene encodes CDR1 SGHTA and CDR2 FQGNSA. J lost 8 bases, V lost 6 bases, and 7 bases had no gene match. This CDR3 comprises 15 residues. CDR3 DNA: TGTGCCAGCAGTACCGGGACTAGCGGGATCTATGAGCAGTTCTTC. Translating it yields CASSTGTSGIYEQFF.

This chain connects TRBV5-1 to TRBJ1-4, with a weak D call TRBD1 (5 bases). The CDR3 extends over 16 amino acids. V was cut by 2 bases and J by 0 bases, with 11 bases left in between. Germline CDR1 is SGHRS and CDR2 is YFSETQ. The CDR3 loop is CASSLGVHTTNEKLFF. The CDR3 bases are TGCGCCAGCAGCTTAGGGGTGCACACAACTAATGAAAAACTGTTTTTT.

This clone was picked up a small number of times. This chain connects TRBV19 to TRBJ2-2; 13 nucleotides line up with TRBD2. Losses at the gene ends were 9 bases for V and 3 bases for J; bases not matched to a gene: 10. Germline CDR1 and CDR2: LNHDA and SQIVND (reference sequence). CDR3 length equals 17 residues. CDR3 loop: CASARTSGSADTGELFF. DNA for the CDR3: TGTGCCAGCGCTCGGACTAGCGGGAGTGCGGACACCGGGGAGCTGTTTTTT. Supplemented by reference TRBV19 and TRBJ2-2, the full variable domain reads DGGITQSPKYLFRKEGQNVTLSCEQNLNHDAMYWYRQDPGQGLRLIYYSQIVNDFQKGDIAEGYSVSREKKESFPLTVTSAQKNPTAFYLCASARTSGSADTGELFFGEGSRLTVL.

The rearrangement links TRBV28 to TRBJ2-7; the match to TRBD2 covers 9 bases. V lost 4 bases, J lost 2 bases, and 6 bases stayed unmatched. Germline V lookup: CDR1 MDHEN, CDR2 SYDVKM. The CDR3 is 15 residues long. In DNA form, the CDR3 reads TGTGCCAGCAGTTACGCGGGAGGGCCTACCTACGAGCAGTACTTC. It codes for CASSYAGGPTYEQYF.

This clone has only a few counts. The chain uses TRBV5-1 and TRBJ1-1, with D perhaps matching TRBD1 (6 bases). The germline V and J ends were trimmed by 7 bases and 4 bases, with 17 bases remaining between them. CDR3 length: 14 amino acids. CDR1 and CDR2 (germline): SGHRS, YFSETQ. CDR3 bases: TGCGCCAGCGGGGAGACAGGCGGGCCCACTGAAGCTTTCTTT. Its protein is CASGETGGPTEAFF.

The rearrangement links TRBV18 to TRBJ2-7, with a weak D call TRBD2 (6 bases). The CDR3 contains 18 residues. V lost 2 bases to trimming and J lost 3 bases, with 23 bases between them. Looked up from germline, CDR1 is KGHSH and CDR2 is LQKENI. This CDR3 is CASSPYIVVGGQVYEQYF. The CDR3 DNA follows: TGTGCCAGCTCACCATATATTGTGGTCGGAGGGCAGGTCTACGAGCAGTACTTC. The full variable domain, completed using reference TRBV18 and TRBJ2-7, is NAGVMQNPRHLVRRRGQEARLRCSPMKGHSHVYWYRQLPEEGLKFMVYLQKENIIDESGMPKERFSAEFPKEGPSILRIQQVVRGDSAAYFCASSPYIVVGGQVYEQYFGPGTRLTVT.

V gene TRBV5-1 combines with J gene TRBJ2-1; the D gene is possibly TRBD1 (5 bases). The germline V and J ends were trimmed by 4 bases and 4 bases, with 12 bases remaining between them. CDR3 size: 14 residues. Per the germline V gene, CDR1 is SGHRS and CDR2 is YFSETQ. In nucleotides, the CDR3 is TGCGCCAGCAGCGTAATAGGGGCTTACAATGAGCAGTTCTTC. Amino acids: CASSVIGAYNEQFF.

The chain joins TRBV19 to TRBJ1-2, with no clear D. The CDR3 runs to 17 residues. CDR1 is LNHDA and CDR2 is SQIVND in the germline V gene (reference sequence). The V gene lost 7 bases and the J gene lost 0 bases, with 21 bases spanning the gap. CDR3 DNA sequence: TGTGCCAGTATGGGTTTCACAGACTATAAAGCTAACTATGGCTACACCTTC. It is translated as CASMGFTDYKANYGYTF.

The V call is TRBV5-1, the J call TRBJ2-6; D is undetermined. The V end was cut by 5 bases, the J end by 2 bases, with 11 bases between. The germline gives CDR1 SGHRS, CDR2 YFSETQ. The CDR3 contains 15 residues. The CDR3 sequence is CASRPPSAGANVLTF. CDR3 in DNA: TGCGCCAGCAGACCCCCCAGTGCTGGGGCCAACGTCCTGACTTTC.

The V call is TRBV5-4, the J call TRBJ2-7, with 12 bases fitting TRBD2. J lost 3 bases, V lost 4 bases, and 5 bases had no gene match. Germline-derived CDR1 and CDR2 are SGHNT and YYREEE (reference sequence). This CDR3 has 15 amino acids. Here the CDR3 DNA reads TGTGCCAGCAGCCGCCGACTAGCGGGAGACTACGAGCAGTACTTC. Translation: CASSRRLAGDYEQYF.